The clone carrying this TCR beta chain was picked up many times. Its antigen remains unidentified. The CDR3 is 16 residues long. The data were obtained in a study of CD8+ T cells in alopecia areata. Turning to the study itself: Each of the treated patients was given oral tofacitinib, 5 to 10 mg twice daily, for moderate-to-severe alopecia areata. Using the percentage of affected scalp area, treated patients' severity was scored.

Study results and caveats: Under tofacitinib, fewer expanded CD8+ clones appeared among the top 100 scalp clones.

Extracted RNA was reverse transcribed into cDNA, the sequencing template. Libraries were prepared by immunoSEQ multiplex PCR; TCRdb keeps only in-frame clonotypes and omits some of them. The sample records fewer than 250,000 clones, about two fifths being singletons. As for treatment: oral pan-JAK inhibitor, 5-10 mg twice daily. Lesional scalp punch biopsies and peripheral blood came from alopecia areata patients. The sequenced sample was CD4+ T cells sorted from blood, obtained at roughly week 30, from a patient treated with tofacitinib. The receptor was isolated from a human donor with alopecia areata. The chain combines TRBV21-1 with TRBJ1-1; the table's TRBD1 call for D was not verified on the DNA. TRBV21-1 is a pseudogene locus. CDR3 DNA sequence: TGTGCCAGCAGCATCCGACAGGCCGACCCCTACACTGAAGCTTTCTTT. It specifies CASSIRQADPYTEAFF.